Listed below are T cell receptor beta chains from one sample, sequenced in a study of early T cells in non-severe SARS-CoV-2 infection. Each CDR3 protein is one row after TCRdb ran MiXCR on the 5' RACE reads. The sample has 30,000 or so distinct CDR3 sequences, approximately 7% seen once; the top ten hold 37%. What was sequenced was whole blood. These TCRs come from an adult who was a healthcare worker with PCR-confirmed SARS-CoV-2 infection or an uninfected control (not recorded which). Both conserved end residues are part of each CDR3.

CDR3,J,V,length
CASSPGTEEETQYF,TRBJ2-5,TRBV5-6,14
CSARRGGGDYEQYF,TRBJ2-7,TRBV20-1,14
CASSHNWFSGANVLTF,TRBJ2-6,TRBV6-5,16
CSARAVAGGHNEQFF,TRBJ2-1,TRBV20-1,15
CASSQGQGHYGYTF,TRBJ1-2,TRBV3-1,14
CASSPGSPINTGELFF,TRBJ2-2,TRBV18,16
CASLFSGRETQYF,TRBJ2-5,TRBV6-1,13
CASSLSLAGETQYF,TRBJ2-5,TRBV28,14
CSANTGGTEAFF,TRBJ1-1,TRBV20-1,12
CASSLTVLGAEQYF,TRBJ2-7,TRBV28,14
CASSLGTEYEQYF,TRBJ2-7,TRBV7-2,13
CASSLAGTGSSYEQYF,TRBJ2-7,TRBV7-2,16
CASSQAEGFYEQYF,TRBJ2-7,TRBV3-1,14